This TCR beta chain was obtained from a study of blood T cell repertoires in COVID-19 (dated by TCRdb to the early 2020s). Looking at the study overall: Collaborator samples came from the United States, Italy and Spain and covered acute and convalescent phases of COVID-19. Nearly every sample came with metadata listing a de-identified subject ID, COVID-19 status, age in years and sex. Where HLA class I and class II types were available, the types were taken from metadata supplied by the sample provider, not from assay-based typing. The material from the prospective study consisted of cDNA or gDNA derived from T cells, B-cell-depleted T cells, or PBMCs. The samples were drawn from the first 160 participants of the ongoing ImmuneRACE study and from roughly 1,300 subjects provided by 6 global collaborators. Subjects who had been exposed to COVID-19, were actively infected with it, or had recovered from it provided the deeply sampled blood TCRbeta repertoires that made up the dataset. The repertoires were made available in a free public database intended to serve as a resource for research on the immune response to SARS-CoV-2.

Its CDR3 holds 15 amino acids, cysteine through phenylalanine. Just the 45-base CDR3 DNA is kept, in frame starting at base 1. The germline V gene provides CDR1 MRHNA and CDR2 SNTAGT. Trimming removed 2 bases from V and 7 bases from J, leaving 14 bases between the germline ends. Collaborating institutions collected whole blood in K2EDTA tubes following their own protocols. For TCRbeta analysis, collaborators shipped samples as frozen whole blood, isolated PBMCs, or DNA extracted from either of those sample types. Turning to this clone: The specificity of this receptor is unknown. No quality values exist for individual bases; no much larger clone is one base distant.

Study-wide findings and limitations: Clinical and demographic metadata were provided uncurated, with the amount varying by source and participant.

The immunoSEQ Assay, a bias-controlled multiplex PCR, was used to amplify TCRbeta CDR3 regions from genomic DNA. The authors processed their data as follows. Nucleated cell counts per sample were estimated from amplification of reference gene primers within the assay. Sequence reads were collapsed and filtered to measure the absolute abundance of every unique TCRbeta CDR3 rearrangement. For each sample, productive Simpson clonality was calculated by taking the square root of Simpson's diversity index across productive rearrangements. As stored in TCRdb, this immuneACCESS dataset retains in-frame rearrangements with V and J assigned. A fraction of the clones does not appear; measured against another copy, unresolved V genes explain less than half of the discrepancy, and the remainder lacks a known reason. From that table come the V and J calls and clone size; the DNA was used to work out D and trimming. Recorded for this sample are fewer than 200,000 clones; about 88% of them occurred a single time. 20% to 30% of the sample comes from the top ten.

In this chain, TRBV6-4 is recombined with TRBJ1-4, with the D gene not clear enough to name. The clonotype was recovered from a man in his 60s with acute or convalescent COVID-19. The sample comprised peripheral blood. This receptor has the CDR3 CASSDGPGRGEKLFF. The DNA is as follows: TGTGCCAGCAGTGACGGCCCGGGCCGGGGTGAAAAACTGTTTTTT.